The T cell receptor (beta chain) under discussion was sequenced for a study of blood T cells in healthy people across ages. General observations from the study: The recorded TCR beta diversity per million T cells decreased in a roughly linear manner with age.

This clonotype occurred a few times. Its antigen is undetermined. CDR1 MNHEY and CDR2 SMNVEV come from the germline V gene (reference sequence). The V gene lost 5 bases and the J gene lost 10 bases, with 15 bases spanning the gap. This CDR3 has 13 amino acids. Through a sample-barcoded 5' primer and a J-beta primer mix, a second PCR was run for 7 to 11 cycles. Researchers report that a template-switch adaptor with 12 random nucleotides tagged each cDNA molecule. One entry per CDR3 protein results from TCRdb running MiXCR on the 5' RACE reads. The table shows 1 million to 1.2 million distinct CDR3 sequences, with 35% to 40% occurring only once.

The chain employs TRBV27 and TRBJ2-1; D possibly corresponds to TRBD2 (6 bases). What was sequenced was blood. The receptor's source is a man between 18 and 35 years old in good health. The DNA for the CDR3 is TGTGCCAGCAGTGACCTGGACTATTACGAGCAGTTCTTC. Protein product: CASSDLDYYEQFF.